This T cell receptor (beta chain) was captured by sequencing in a study of blood T cells in healthy people across ages. Study conclusions and caveats: A strong correlation was found between TCR beta diversity and the percentage of naive T cells. Versus aged donors, long-lived donors had higher diversity and more naive CD4+ cells.

The second PCR ran about 6 to 11 cycles with a sample-barcoded 5' primer and J-beta primers. Using its own MiXCR run on the 5' RACE reads, TCRdb lists one record per CDR3 protein. The repertoire has over 600,000 distinct CDR3 sequences, about 42% of them found once; the top ten carry over 15%. Points on this clonotype: Its antigen is not known.

The material sequenced was blood. This receptor was identified in an elderly man in good health.

CDR3 sequence: CSVVSNTGELFF. The CDR3 coding sequence is TGCAGCGTCGTAAGCAACACCGGGGAGCTGTTTTTT. The V gene is TRBV29-1, the J gene TRBJ2-2; no clear D. V lost 6 bases, J lost 2 bases, and 7 bases lay in between. CDR3 length equals 12 residues. Per germline, CDR1 SQVTM and CDR2 ANQGSEA.